The 28 T cell receptor beta chains reported below all come from one sample, sequenced in a study of glioma-infiltrating T cells after dendritic cell vaccination (TCRdb year 2016). The library relied on the immunoSEQ multiplex PCR assay. Entries here come from immuneACCESS through TCRdb and include only in-frame sequences with V and J called. Some clones fail to appear in such tables; in the studies checked, an unresolved V gene covers under half of the shortfall, and the cause of the remainder is unknown. Here the sample has roughly 82,000 clones; approximately 90% occur a single time. Clones ranked in the top ten supply roughly 3.2% of the sample. Specimen: blood, collected before dendritic cell vaccination. These TCRs come from a human donor with glioblastoma.

The chain has TRBV6-1 and TRBJ1-2, with TRBD1 identical over 9 bases. With 4 bases clipped from V and 4 bases from J, the junction kept 7 bases outside the gene matches. CDR3 length: 15 residues. The germline V gene encodes CDR1 MNHNS and CDR2 SASEGT. In DNA form, the CDR3 reads TGTGCCAGCAGTGGACACAGGGGGCGCGGCTATGGCTACACCTTC. Translated, it gives CASSGHRGRGYGYTF.

The V call is TRBV2, the J call TRBJ1-1; maybe TRBD1 (6 bases). The CDR3 loop spans 14 amino acids. Between the trimmed V and J ends, which lost 6 bases and 2 bases, there was a span of 13 bases. Germline V gene data show CDR1 as SNHLY and CDR2 as FYNNEI. The CDR3 region is CASSGQLANTEAFF. The CDR3 DNA sequence: TGTGCCAGCAGCGGACAGCTAGCTAACACTGAAGCTTTCTTT.

The chain has TRBV21-1 and TRBJ2-2; the D call in the table, TRBD2, was not verified against the DNA. TRBV21-1 represents a pseudogene. The CDR3 runs 20 residues. In DNA form, the CDR3 reads TGTGCCAGCAGCAAAAGAGGTCTAGCGGGGGGGCCATGCGGCACCGGGGAGCTGTTTTTT. Translating it yields CASSKRGLAGGPCGTGELFF.

Here the CDR3 reads CASSPPSRLNGELFF. In nucleotides, the CDR3 is TGTGCCAGCTCACCACCGAGCAGGCTAAACGGGGAGCTGTTTTTT. This rearrangement joins TRBV18 to TRBJ2-2; D is undetermined. The CDR3 covers 15 residues. Germline values: CDR1 KGHSH, CDR2 LQKENI. Between the trimmed V and J ends, which lost 0 bases and 7 bases, there was a span of 12 bases.

The J gene is TRBJ2-1, the V gene TRBV7-2, with a possible D match to TRBD2 (6 bases). The CDR3 consists of 14 residues. V dropped 5 bases and J dropped 8 bases, with 16 bases sitting between them. CDR1 is SGHTA and CDR2 is FQGNSA in the germline V gene. CDR3 nucleotide sequence: TGTGCCAGCAGCCCGGGCGGGGTCGAGTATGAGCAGTTCTTC. It is translated as CASSPGGVEYEQFF.

The rearrangement uses TRBV6-1 and TRBJ1-1; no clear D. With 6 bases removed from V and 1 base from J, the gap between germline ends came to 12 bases. The CDR3 extends over 14 amino acids. Germline V gives CDR1 MNHNS, CDR2 SASEGT. CDR3 DNA sequence: TGTGCCAGCAGGGAGGACGGGAGGAACACTGAAGCTTTCTTT. The encoded protein is CASREDGRNTEAFF.

This chain connects TRBV2 to TRBJ2-7; 8 nucleotides line up with TRBD1. Germline CDR1 SNHLY, CDR2 FYNNEI. The CDR3 extends over 13 amino acids. The ends lost 7 bases at V and 5 bases at J; junction bases unmatched: 7. DNA for the CDR3: TGTGCCAGCAACGGACAGGGTACCCACGAGCAGTACTTC. Translating it yields CASNGQGTHEQYF.

The chain joins TRBV9 to TRBJ1-4; perhaps TRBD1 as D (6 bases). CDR3 length: 16 residues. V was shortened by 6 bases and J by 8 bases, with 23 bases between the two germline ends. Germline V gene sequence: CDR1 SGDLS, CDR2 YYNGEE. DNA for the CDR3: TGTGCCAGCAATCGGGGGGGCGCCGGACCTTTGGAAAAACTGTTTTTT. Its translation: CASNRGGAGPLEKLFF.

J is TRBJ2-4 and V is TRBV5-1, with D possibly being TRBD2 (7 bases). The CDR3 covers 14 residues. Germline CDR1 SGHRS, CDR2 YFSETQ. Trimming pared 3 bases from V and 6 bases from J, leaving 13 bases between. The CDR3 DNA follows: TGCGCCAGCAGCTCCGGGGGGCAAGGAAACATTCAGTACTTC. It specifies CASSSGGQGNIQYF.

The rearrangement joins TRBV5-8 to TRBJ2-1, with D perhaps TRBD2 (6 bases). Germline CDR1 reads SGHTS; CDR2 reads YDEGEE. Trimming removed 0 bases from V and 7 bases from J, with 11 bases in between. This CDR3 has 14 amino acids. This chain's CDR3 is CASSLVRDINEQFF. CDR3 in DNA: TGTGCCAGCAGCTTGGTGCGGGATATAAATGAGCAGTTCTTC.

V usage is TRBV6-5 and J usage is TRBJ1-5, with 9 bases that match TRBD1. Germline lookup yields CDR1 MNHEY and CDR2 SVGAGI. The V and J ends lost 1 base and 4 bases, in that order; junction bases with no gene match: 2. CDR3 length: 15 amino acids. The CDR3 nucleotides read TGTGCCAGCAGTTACTACAGGGGGCCAAATCAGCCCCAGCATTTT. Its translation: CASSYYRGPNQPQHF.

This clone has a handful of counts. This chain connects TRBV7-9 to TRBJ1-4; D is uncertain. The CDR3 extends over 15 amino acids. The ends were cut back, 1 base at V and 4 bases at J, with 10 bases in the middle. CDR1 is SEHNR, CDR2 FQNEAQ, per germline (reference sequence). The CDR3 DNA reads TGTGCCAGCAGCTTAGGTTCGGGTTATAATGAAAAACTGTTTTTT. Protein sequence: CASSLGSGYNEKLFF. Using reference TRBV7-9 and TRBJ1-4 for the parts outside the CDR3, the full variable domain is DTGVSQNPRHKITKRGQNVTFRCDPISEHNRLYWYRQTLGQGPEFLTYFQNEAQLEKSRLLSDRFSAERPKGSFSTLEIQRTEQGDSAMYLCASSLGSGYNEKLFFGSGTQLSVL.

The chain recombines TRBV6-1 with TRBJ2-7, with TRBD2 matching over 12 bases. Trimming removed 2 bases from V and 4 bases from J; junction bases left unmatched: 3. Germline values: CDR1 MNHNS, CDR2 SASEGT. The CDR3 length is 15 residues. The CDR3 loop reads CASSESGLAGYEQYF. In DNA form, the CDR3 reads TGTGCCAGCAGTGAAAGTGGACTAGCGGGATACGAGCAGTACTTC.

The chain combines TRBV27 with TRBJ2-6, with no clear D. V lost 3 bases, J lost 0 bases, and 3 bases lay in between. The length of the CDR3 is 14 residues. Germline CDR1 MNHEY, CDR2 SMNVEV (reference sequence). The CDR3 nucleotides are TGTGCCAGCAGTTTTAGCTCTGGGGCCAACGTCCTGACTTTC. Translated, it gives CASSFSSGANVLTF. Drawing the rest from reference TRBV27 and TRBJ2-6, the complete variable domain is EAQVTQNPRYLITVTGKKLTVTCSQNMNHEYMSWYRQDPGLGLRQIYYSMNVEVTDKGDVPEGYKVSRKEKRNFPLILESPSPNQTSLYFCASSFSSGANVLTFGAGSRLTVL.

The chain is built from TRBV12-5 and TRBJ1-2, with 7 nucleotides matching TRBD1. Per germline, CDR1 LGHNT and CDR2 FRNRAP. This CDR3 is 15 amino acids long. With V trimmed by 0 bases and J by 6 bases, 7 bases remained unmatched. The CDR3, as DNA: TGTGCTAGTGGTTTGGTACCAGACAGGGATGATGGCTACACCTTC. This gives the protein CASGLVPDRDDGYTF.

The chain is built from TRBV30 and TRBJ1-4, with 8 bases aligning to TRBD1. The CDR3 covers 12 residues. Germline lookup yields CDR1 GTSNPN and CDR2 SVGIG (reference sequence). V lost 8 bases, J lost 4 bases, and 3 bases stayed unmatched. CDR3 region: CAGDRNNEKLFF. The DNA for the CDR3 is TGTGCCGGGGACAGGAATAATGAAAAACTGTTTTTT.

The V call is TRBV11-3, the J call TRBJ2-3, with D perhaps matching TRBD2 (6 bases). V shed 5 bases and J shed 1 base, with 16 bases lying between them. The CDR3 length is 16 residues. CDR1 and CDR2 (germline): SGHNT, YENEEA. The DNA of the CDR3 is TGTGCCAGCAGCCCGGGGGACGCGGAACGCACAGATACGCAGTATTTT. Amino acid sequence: CASSPGDAERTDTQYF.

CDR3 region: CASSLRAWTGKQETQYF. The CDR3, as DNA: TGTGCCAGCAGCTTACGCGCCTGGACAGGAAAACAAGAGACCCAGTACTTC. The chain recombines TRBV11-2 with TRBJ2-5, with 7 positions matching TRBD1. The CDR3 has 17 amino acids. The V segment lost 2 bases and the J segment 2 bases; nucleotides outside the gene matches: 11. The germline V gene encodes CDR1 SGHAT and CDR2 FQNNGV.

The chain carries TRBV28 and TRBJ1-2; D not certain. Germline V gene sequence: CDR1 MDHEN, CDR2 SYDVKM. Trimming pared 4 bases from V and 3 bases from J, leaving 15 bases between. This CDR3 has 15 residues. CDR3 nucleotide sequence: TGTGCCAGCAGTTCCCGGGCGAGGGCAGACTATGGCTACACCTTC. Encoded protein: CASSSRARADYGYTF.

The rearrangement uses TRBV5-5 and TRBJ2-7; 9 bases are a match to TRBD2. The CDR3 spans 16 residues. From germline, CDR1 is SGHKS and CDR2 YYEKEE (reference sequence). V lost 6 bases to trimming and J lost 2 bases; unmatched junction nucleotides: 12. This chain's CDR3 is CASTWASGTPTYEQYF. CDR3 bases: TGTGCCAGCACATGGGCTAGCGGGACCCCGACCTACGAGCAGTACTTC.

The chain combines TRBV11-2 with TRBJ2-7; 9 nucleotides align to TRBD1. CDR3 length: 14 residues. Looked up from germline, CDR1 is SGHAT and CDR2 is FQNNGV. After removal of 6 bases from V and 4 bases from J, the junction contained 7 bases not matched to a gene. The CDR3 region is CASRPPGQGYEQYF. CDR3 in DNA: TGTGCCAGCAGACCTCCGGGACAGGGTTACGAGCAGTACTTC.

This clone was observed once. Other nucleotide sequences from this sample produce the same CDR3. The rearrangement joins TRBV9 to TRBJ1-6; D may be TRBD1 (5 bases). Germline V gene sequence: CDR1 SGDLS, CDR2 YYNGEE. The CDR3 has 14 amino acids. V was shortened by 0 bases and J by 8 bases, with 9 bases between the two germline ends. CDR3 in amino acids: CASSVEGVDSPLHF. In DNA, the CDR3 is TGTGCCAGCAGCGTAGAAGGGGTCGATTCACCCCTCCACTTT.

The chain links TRBV5-5 to TRBJ1-4; tentatively, D is TRBD1 (5 bases). CDR3 length: 15 residues. V was cut by 0 bases and J by 3 bases, with 9 bases left in between. Germline CDR1 SGHKS, CDR2 YYEKEE (reference sequence). The CDR3 loop is CASSLVPGSNEKLFF. CDR3 bases: TGTGCCAGCAGCTTGGTGCCAGGGTCTAATGAAAAACTGTTTTTT. Combining the CDR3 with reference TRBV5-5 and TRBJ1-4 gives the whole variable domain DAGVTQSPTHLIKTRGQQVTLRCSPISGHKSVSWYQQVLGQGPQFIFQYYEKEERGRGNFPDRFSARQFPNYSSELNVNALLLGDSALYLCASSLVPGSNEKLFFGSGTQLSVL.

The chain couples TRBV5-6 to TRBJ2-7, with a possible D match to TRBD1 (6 bases). V gave up 1 base and J gave up 0 bases, with 14 bases separating them. Germline lookup yields CDR1 SGHDT and CDR2 YYEEEE. CDR3 length equals 16 residues. CDR3 coding DNA: TGTGCCAGCAGCTTGCTCCGACAGGTTAGCTCCTACGAGCAGTACTTC. It yields the protein CASSLLRQVSSYEQYF.

The chain recombines TRBV5-1 with TRBJ1-2; 9 bases are a match to TRBD1. With V trimmed by 4 bases and J by 3 bases, 7 bases remained unmatched. CDR1 SGHRS and CDR2 YFSETQ come from the germline V gene. The CDR3 spans 15 residues. CDR3 sequence (DNA): TGCGCCAGCAGCCCCCTGACAGGGGGGGACTATGGCTACACCTTC. Amino acid sequence: CASSPLTGGDYGYTF. The full variable domain, with the rest looked up from reference TRBV5-1 and TRBJ1-2, is KAGVTQTPRYLIKTRGQQVTLSCSPISGHRSVSWYQQTPGQGLQFLFEYFSETQRNKGNFPGRFSGRQFSNSRSEMNVSTLELGDSALYLCASSPLTGGDYGYTFGSGTRLTVV.

The J gene is TRBJ2-1, the V gene TRBV27; 10 positions agree with TRBD2. Germline values: CDR1 MNHEY, CDR2 SMNVEV (reference sequence). The CDR3 has 15 residues. V dropped 3 bases and J dropped 6; count of bases not matched to a gene: 5. The CDR3 protein is CASSFSPSGSNEQFF. CDR3 sequence (DNA): TGTGCCAGCAGTTTCTCACCTAGCGGGAGCAATGAGCAGTTCTTC.

The chain links TRBV5-1 to TRBJ2-7; TRBD2 agrees at 8 bases. The CDR3 totals 14 residues. Germline assignment: CDR1 SGHRS and CDR2 YFSETQ. The J segment lost 6 bases and the V segment lost 4 bases, leaving 9 bases of the junction unmatched. This CDR3 is CASSPLTGGGEQYF. The CDR3 nucleotides are TGCGCCAGCAGCCCCCTCACGGGAGGGGGCGAGCAGTACTTC.

V is TRBV5-4 and J is TRBJ2-3; 8 bases match TRBD2. The CDR3 has 16 residues. V lost 1 base, J lost 2 bases, and 6 bases stayed unmatched. The germline V gene has CDR1 SGHNT and CDR2 YYREEE (reference sequence). The CDR3 DNA is TGTGCCAGCAGCTTGACCGTAGCGGGGACCACAGATACGCAGTATTTT. This codes for CASSLTVAGTTDTQYF.